These T cell receptor beta chains were read from a single sample in a study of PD-1 blockade in mismatch repair-deficient tumors. The antigens for these receptors are not known. Data came from immunoSEQ multiplex PCR; TCRdb stores just in-frame clones and leaves some out. The sample lists about 14,000 clones, about 85% occurring once. The material sequenced was cells cultured in vitro, taken from a patient treated with pembrolizumab. All receptors derive from an adult with mismatch repair-deficient cancer. Both conserved end residues are part of each CDR3. Each record gives: CDR3 DNA, CDR3 protein, J gene, V gene, D gene, clone size. D genes are given only for firm matches. Not every row has a clone size; where given, it reads once, few, many or a size class.

cdr3_nt: TGTGCCAGCGGGACTAGCGAAGCCTACGAGCAGTACTTC
cdr3_aa: CASGTSEAYEQYF
j_call: TRBJ2-7
v_call: TRBV27
d_call: TRBD2
clone_size: .

cdr3_nt: TGTGCCAGTAACCGGGACAGGGAAGATGGCTACACCTTC
cdr3_aa: CASNRDREDGYTF
j_call: TRBJ1-2
v_call: TRBV7-9
d_call: TRBD1
clone_size: .

cdr3_nt: TGCGCCAGCAGCCAGGAGGAGGCGAGAGATGGAGCTTTCTTT
cdr3_aa: CASSQEEARDGAFF
j_call: TRBJ1-1
v_call: TRBV4-1
d_call: .
clone_size: .

cdr3_nt: TGTGCCAGCAGCTTGGAGCAGGGGTTGAGCACAGATACGCAGTATTTT
cdr3_aa: CASSLEQGLSTDTQYF
j_call: TRBJ2-3
v_call: TRBV5-4
d_call: .
clone_size: .

cdr3_nt: TGTGCCAGCAGCGCACAGCCCGCGGGGAATTCACCCCTCCACTTT
cdr3_aa: CASSAQPAGNSPLHF
j_call: TRBJ1-6
v_call: TRBV9
d_call: .
clone_size: .

cdr3_nt: TGTGCCAGCAGTTTCTCACAGGGGGCGGTCGGGGAGCTGTTTTTT
cdr3_aa: CASSFSQGAVGELFF
j_call: TRBJ2-2
v_call: TRBV27
d_call: TRBD1
clone_size: .

cdr3_nt: TGTGCCAGCAACTCCGGACTAGACTATGGTGAGCAGTTCTTC
cdr3_aa: CASNSGLDYGEQFF
j_call: TRBJ2-1
v_call: TRBV2
d_call: TRBD2
clone_size: .

cdr3_nt: TGTGCCAGCAGTTTTGGCTCTAGCGGGGGTGGAAATGAGCAGTTCTTC
cdr3_aa: CASSFGSSGGGNEQFF
j_call: TRBJ2-1
v_call: TRBV27
d_call: TRBD2
clone_size: .

cdr3_nt: TGTGCCAGCAAGGCTAGCGGGAGCCGGAGCGCCCTATACGAGCAGTACTTC
cdr3_aa: CASKASGSRSALYEQYF
j_call: TRBJ2-7
v_call: TRBV27
d_call: TRBD2
clone_size: .

cdr3_nt: TGTGCCAGCAGCGAGTATGGGTTCTCGGAGACCCAGTACTTC
cdr3_aa: CASSEYGFSETQYF
j_call: TRBJ2-5
v_call: TRBV5-4
d_call: .
clone_size: .

cdr3_nt: TGTGCCAGCAGCTTGGAAGAGGGGCGCAAGAACACTGAAGCTTTCTTT
cdr3_aa: CASSLEEGRKNTEAFF
j_call: TRBJ1-1
v_call: TRBV5-6
d_call: .
clone_size: .

cdr3_nt: TGTGCCAGCAGCTTAAATCTGGGAGGAGCGACTGAGCAGTTCTTC
cdr3_aa: CASSLNLGGATEQFF
j_call: TRBJ2-1
v_call: TRBV7-3
d_call: .
clone_size: .

cdr3_nt: TGTGCCACCAGCAGAGAATCCCTATTCCAGAGGACTGAAGCTTTCTTT
cdr3_aa: CATSRESLFQRTEAFF
j_call: TRBJ1-1
v_call: TRBV15
d_call: .
clone_size: .

cdr3_nt: TGTGCCAGCAGCGTAACGGACACCAACTATGGCTACACCTTC
cdr3_aa: CASSVTDTNYGYTF
j_call: TRBJ1-2
v_call: TRBV9
d_call: .
clone_size: .

cdr3_nt: TGTGCCAGCAGTTTAGCGGGAGGTTGGAACGAGCAGTACTTC
cdr3_aa: CASSLAGGWNEQYF
j_call: TRBJ2-7
v_call: TRBV28
d_call: TRBD2
clone_size: .

cdr3_nt: TGTGCCAGCAGCTTTGGAGGGAGCAATCAGCCCCAGCATTTT
cdr3_aa: CASSFGGSNQPQHF
j_call: TRBJ1-5
v_call: TRBV5-4
d_call: .
clone_size: .

cdr3_nt: TGCGCCAGCAGCCAGGACAAACCTAATGAAAAACTGTTTTTT
cdr3_aa: CASSQDKPNEKLFF
j_call: TRBJ1-4
v_call: TRBV5-1
d_call: .
clone_size: once

cdr3_nt: TGTGCCAGCTCACGGGACAGGGAAAACACCGGGGAGCTGTTTTTT
cdr3_aa: CASSRDRENTGELFF
j_call: TRBJ2-2
v_call: TRBV18
d_call: TRBD1
clone_size: .

cdr3_nt: TGTGCCAGCAGCCAAGAAGTAGGGGGGCGAGCCAAAAACATTCAGTACTTC
cdr3_aa: CASSQEVGGRAKNIQYF
j_call: TRBJ2-4
v_call: TRBV4-2
d_call: .
clone_size: .

cdr3_nt: TGTGCCAGCAGTCCGATCGGACAGGACTACGAGCAGTACTTC
cdr3_aa: CASSPIGQDYEQYF
j_call: TRBJ2-7
v_call: TRBV27
d_call: TRBD1
clone_size: .

cdr3_nt: TGCAGCGGGACAGGAGGAGTTGGAAACACCATATATTTT
cdr3_aa: CSGTGGVGNTIYF
j_call: TRBJ1-3
v_call: TRBV29-1
d_call: TRBD1
clone_size: .

cdr3_nt: TGTGCCAGTAATTCAAGGGGATCTAACTATGGCTACACCTTC
cdr3_aa: CASNSRGSNYGYTF
j_call: TRBJ1-2
v_call: TRBV19
d_call: .
clone_size: .

cdr3_nt: TGTGCCAGCAGTTATAATGACAGGGACGCCTACGAGCAGTACTTC
cdr3_aa: CASSYNDRDAYEQYF
j_call: TRBJ2-7
v_call: TRBV28
d_call: TRBD1
clone_size: few

cdr3_nt: TGTGCCAGCAGTGACTACAGGGGGAACACTGAAGCTTTCTTT
cdr3_aa: CASSDYRGNTEAFF
j_call: TRBJ1-1
v_call: TRBV2
d_call: TRBD1
clone_size: few

cdr3_nt: TGTGCCAGCAGCCAAGCTATAGTCAGGGGGTATAAGGAGCAGTACTTC
cdr3_aa: CASSQAIVRGYKEQYF
j_call: TRBJ2-7
v_call: TRBV14
d_call: TRBD1
clone_size: .

cdr3_nt: TGTGCCAGCAGTTTATTTCAAGACAGGCCTGAAAATCAGCCCCAGCATTTT
cdr3_aa: CASSLFQDRPENQPQHF
j_call: TRBJ1-5
v_call: TRBV28
d_call: .
clone_size: .

cdr3_nt: TGTGCCAGCAGCACCTGGACAGGGGTCAATCAGCCCCAGCATTTT
cdr3_aa: CASSTWTGVNQPQHF
j_call: TRBJ1-5
v_call: TRBV6-1
d_call: TRBD1
clone_size: .

cdr3_nt: TGTGCCAGTAGTATCCCTGGGAGCGTACCCAATCAGCCCCAGCATTTT
cdr3_aa: CASSIPGSVPNQPQHF
j_call: TRBJ1-5
v_call: TRBV19
d_call: .
clone_size: .

cdr3_nt: TGTGCCAGCAGTTTTAGTCCAGCGGGAGTACCCTACGAGCAGTACTTC
cdr3_aa: CASSFSPAGVPYEQYF
j_call: TRBJ2-7
v_call: TRBV27
d_call: TRBD2
clone_size: .

cdr3_nt: TGCGCCAGCAGCTTGGCCGACGGGGCCGTAGAGCCCCAGCATTTT
cdr3_aa: CASSLADGAVEPQHF
j_call: TRBJ1-5
v_call: TRBV5-1
d_call: .
clone_size: .

cdr3_nt: TGTGCCAGCAGTTACTCAGGGGCTCCGGAGACCCAGTACTTC
cdr3_aa: CASSYSGAPETQYF
j_call: TRBJ2-5
v_call: TRBV6-5
d_call: .
clone_size: once

cdr3_nt: TGTGCCAGCAGTTTTTCAGGGACCACCACTGAAGCTTTCTTT
cdr3_aa: CASSFSGTTTEAFF
j_call: TRBJ1-1
v_call: TRBV27
d_call: .
clone_size: .

cdr3_nt: TGTGCCAGCAGCTTAGCGCGGGGGGCGGATGGCTACACCTTC
cdr3_aa: CASSLARGADGYTF
j_call: TRBJ1-2
v_call: TRBV7-8
d_call: .
clone_size: .

cdr3_nt: TGTGCCAGCAGACCACTAGCCCACGGGGAGACCCAGTACTTC
cdr3_aa: CASRPLAHGETQYF
j_call: TRBJ2-5
v_call: TRBV6-5
d_call: .
clone_size: .

cdr3_nt: TGCGCCAGCAGCTTGCGACAAAGCAGTGCAACTAATGAAAAACTGTTTTTT
cdr3_aa: CASSLRQSSATNEKLFF
j_call: TRBJ1-4
v_call: TRBV5-1
d_call: .
clone_size: .

cdr3_nt: TGCGCCAGCAGCCCCTTCGGGACTAATGAAAAACTGTTTTTT
cdr3_aa: CASSPFGTNEKLFF
j_call: TRBJ1-4
v_call: TRBV5-1
d_call: .
clone_size: .

cdr3_nt: TGTGCCAGCAGCTCAAGAGCATGGACTAGCACCAATGAGCAGTTCTTC
cdr3_aa: CASSSRAWTSTNEQFF
j_call: TRBJ2-1
v_call: TRBV11-2
d_call: TRBD2
clone_size: .

cdr3_nt: TGTGCCAGCAGAAGCCCCGGGACAGGAAACTATGGCTACACCTTC
cdr3_aa: CASRSPGTGNYGYTF
j_call: TRBJ1-2
v_call: TRBV28
d_call: TRBD1
clone_size: .

cdr3_nt: TGCAGCGTTCCCTGGGACACCACCCCAATGAGTGAGCAGTTCTTC
cdr3_aa: CSVPWDTTPMSEQFF
j_call: TRBJ2-1
v_call: TRBV29-1
d_call: .
clone_size: .

cdr3_nt: TGTGCTAGCAGCTTAGCGTCGGCCGGGGAGCTGTTTTTT
cdr3_aa: CASSLASAGELFF
j_call: TRBJ2-2
v_call: TRBV7-7
d_call: .
clone_size: .

cdr3_nt: TGCGCCAGCAGTCAATTTCCCTCCACGGGGGGGGGCTATGGCTACACCTTC
cdr3_aa: CASSQFPSTGGGYGYTF
j_call: TRBJ1-2
v_call: TRBV23-1
d_call: .
clone_size: .

cdr3_nt: TGTGCCACAGGACAGGGGAACTACGAGCAGTACTTC
cdr3_aa: CATGQGNYEQYF
j_call: TRBJ2-7
v_call: TRBV10-3
d_call: TRBD1
clone_size: .

cdr3_nt: TGTGCCAGCAGCGTAGGGTCTAATGAGCAGTTCTTC
cdr3_aa: CASSVGSNEQFF
j_call: TRBJ2-1
v_call: TRBV9
d_call: .
clone_size: .

cdr3_nt: TGTGCCAGTAGTAAGGAGGGGACAGGTTACAATGAGCAGTTCTTC
cdr3_aa: CASSKEGTGYNEQFF
j_call: TRBJ2-1
v_call: TRBV19
d_call: TRBD1
clone_size: .

cdr3_nt: TGCGCCAGCAGCTTGGCAGGGGCGTCCCAAGCTTTCTTT
cdr3_aa: CASSLAGASQAFF
j_call: TRBJ1-1
v_call: TRBV5-1
d_call: .
clone_size: .

cdr3_nt: TGCGCCAGCAGCCAGGGGACAGGGGGCTCTTTTAACTATGGCTACACCTTC
cdr3_aa: CASSQGTGGSFNYGYTF
j_call: TRBJ1-2
v_call: TRBV5-1
d_call: TRBD1
clone_size: .

cdr3_nt: TGCAGCTTTGGCAACACTGAAGCTTTCTTT
cdr3_aa: CSFGNTEAFF
j_call: TRBJ1-1
v_call: TRBV29-1
d_call: .
clone_size: .

cdr3_nt: TGTGCCTGCAGGGGGGCAGATACGCAGTATTTT
cdr3_aa: CACRGADTQYF
j_call: TRBJ2-3
v_call: TRBV2
d_call: .
clone_size: .

cdr3_nt: TGTGCCAGCAGTTACTCGTTCGGCCAAGAGACCCAGTACTTC
cdr3_aa: CASSYSFGQETQYF
j_call: TRBJ2-5
v_call: TRBV6-6
d_call: .
clone_size: .